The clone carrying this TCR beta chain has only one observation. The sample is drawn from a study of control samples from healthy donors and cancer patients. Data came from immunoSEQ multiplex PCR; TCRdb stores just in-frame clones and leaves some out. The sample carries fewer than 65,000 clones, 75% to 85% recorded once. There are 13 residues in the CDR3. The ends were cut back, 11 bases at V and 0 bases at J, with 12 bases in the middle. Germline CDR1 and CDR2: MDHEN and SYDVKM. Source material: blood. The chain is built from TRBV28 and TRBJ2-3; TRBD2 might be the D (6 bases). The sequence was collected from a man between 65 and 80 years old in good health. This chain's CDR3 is CAGRDSSTDTQYF. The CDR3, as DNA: TGTGCCGGCCGGGACTCCAGCACAGATACGCAGTATTTT.